What follows are 29 T cell receptor beta chains derived from one specimen sequenced in a study of blood T cell repertoires in COVID-19 (TCRdb year 2020). Libraries were made using the immunoSEQ multiplex PCR assay. TCRdb's version of the immuneACCESS table is confined to in-frame rearrangements and falls short of the full clone set. An unresolved V gene accounts for under half of the shortfall where checked; the remainder is of unknown origin. For this sample the table gives about 140,000 clones, of which roughly four fifths were detected only once. Jointly, the top ten make up less than 9.5% of the sample. Sequencing was carried out using peripheral blood. These receptors came from a human donor in a cohort sampled during active COVID-19.

The V call is TRBV19, the J call TRBJ1-1, with D perhaps TRBD1 (5 bases). The CDR3 has 11 residues. Germline V gene sequence: CDR1 LNHDA, CDR2 SQIVND (reference sequence). V was trimmed by 11 bases and J by 6 bases, leaving 13 bases between them. CDR3 loop: CASGGVAEAFF. CDR3 DNA: TGTGCCTCCGGGGGGGTCGCTGAAGCTTTCTTT.

This clone was counted a few times. V gene TRBV3-1 (or the pseudogene TRBV3-2) combines with J gene TRBJ2-1; D unresolved. V was pared by 4 bases and J by 6 bases, with 7 bases between. The CDR3 extends over 12 amino acids. Looked up from germline, CDR1 is LGHDT and CDR2 is YNNKEL (reference sequence). The CDR3 sequence: CASSRSGNEQFF. DNA for the CDR3: TGTGCCAGCAGCCGGTCGGGCAATGAGCAGTTCTTC.

The V and J genes are TRBV4-1 and TRBJ2-7; tentative D call: TRBD1 (6 bases). This CDR3 has 14 amino acids. Trimming took off 4 bases at V and 0 bases at J, with 10 bases between the two ends. The germline CDR1 and CDR2 sequences are MGHRA and YSYEKL. The chain's CDR3 is CASSLGTNSYEQYF. Written as DNA, the CDR3 is TGCGCCAGCAGCCTGGGGACAAACTCCTACGAGCAGTACTTC.

The chain is built from TRBV5-1 and TRBJ2-1; possibly TRBD2 for D (7 bases). The V end lost 0 bases, the J end lost 7 bases, and 14 bases lay between the germline ends. Germline V lookup: CDR1 SGHRS, CDR2 YFSETQ. CDR3 length equals 15 residues. The CDR3 protein is CASSLEGGAGNEQFF. CDR3 sequence (DNA): TGCGCCAGCAGCTTGGAAGGGGGGGCCGGGAATGAGCAGTTCTTC.

The chain is built from TRBV19 and TRBJ2-7, with 11 positions matching TRBD1. CDR3 length equals 15 residues. The germline V gene has CDR1 LNHDA and CDR2 SQIVND (reference sequence). Losses at the gene ends were 4 bases for V and 4 bases for J; bases not matched to a gene: 6. This CDR3 reads CASSRNRDRGYEQYF. The CDR3 DNA follows: TGTGCCAGTAGTAGAAACCGGGACAGGGGGTACGAGCAGTACTTC.

This chain connects TRBV7-9 to TRBJ1-1, with D possibly being TRBD1 (6 bases). The germline CDR1 and CDR2 sequences are SEHNR and FQNEAQ (reference sequence). The CDR3 spans 16 residues. The V end lost 1 base, the J end lost 2 bases, and 14 bases lay between the germline ends. CDR3 bases: TGTGCCAGCAGCTTAGGTTCAGGGGTGGTTAACACTGAAGCTTTCTTT. Amino acids: CASSLGSGVVNTEAFF.

J is TRBJ2-2 and V is TRBV7-6; D is unclear. The V gene's germline CDR1 is SGHVS and CDR2 FNYEAQ. The CDR3 loop spans 13 amino acids. V shed 5 bases and J shed 1 base, with 5 bases lying between them. CDR3 region: CASSPLNTGELFF. The CDR3 coding sequence is TGTGCCAGCAGCCCACTGAACACCGGGGAGCTGTTTTTT.

This chain uses TRBV20-1 with TRBJ1-5, with unresolved D. The CDR3 covers 15 residues. Germline-derived CDR1 and CDR2 are DFQATT and SNEGSKA (reference sequence). V was trimmed by 3 bases and J by 1 base, leaving 13 bases between them. CDR3 in amino acids: CSASYLVESNQPQHF. The CDR3 region has the DNA TGCAGTGCTAGTTATCTAGTGGAGAGCAATCAGCCCCAGCATTTT.

This chain joins TRBV13 and TRBJ2-5, with D perhaps matching TRBD2 (6 bases). The CDR3 has 13 amino acids. The V gene lost 2 bases and the J gene lost 5 bases, with 9 bases spanning the gap. CDR1 PRHDT and CDR2 FYEKMQ come from the germline V gene (reference sequence). CDR3 in DNA: TGTGCCAGCAGCTTACTTGGGGGGGAGACCCAGTACTTC. It encodes CASSLLGGETQYF.

The genes are TRBV2 and TRBJ1-2; D perhaps matches TRBD1 (5 bases). From germline, CDR1 is SNHLY and CDR2 FYNNEI. This CDR3 comprises 14 residues. V was shortened by 6 bases and J by 0 bases, with 11 bases between the two germline ends. DNA of the CDR3: TGTGCCAGCAGGGACACAGTATCTAACTATGGCTACACCTTC. Translating gives CASRDTVSNYGYTF.

This chain links TRBV6-1 with TRBJ2-3; D gene uncertain. This CDR3 comprises 18 residues. Germline values: CDR1 MNHNS, CDR2 SASEGT. V lost 4 bases, J lost 2 bases, and 22 bases lay in between. Here the CDR3 DNA reads TGTGCCAGCAGTGCCCAATTCCCCTCTAGGATAATCACAGATACGCAGTATTTT. Amino acid sequence: CASSAQFPSRIITDTQYF.

This chain connects TRBV5-1 to TRBJ2-3; 8 nucleotides agree with TRBD1. The V and J ends lost 4 bases and 6 bases, in that order; junction bases with no gene match: 10. This CDR3 is 15 amino acids long. Germline CDR1 is SGHRS and CDR2 is YFSETQ. The CDR3 is CASSTRTGPMDTQYF. CDR3 nucleotide sequence: TGCGCCAGCAGCACCCGGACAGGGCCGATGGATACGCAGTATTTT.

The V call is TRBV6-6, the J call TRBJ2-5, with TRBD1 as a possible D gene (6 bases). Trimming pared 5 bases from V and 2 bases from J, leaving 15 bases between. The germline gives CDR1 MNHNY, CDR2 SVGAGI (reference sequence). There are 15 residues in the CDR3. The CDR3 reads CASSTGTQIQETQYF. DNA for the CDR3: TGTGCCAGCAGTACCGGGACACAGATTCAAGAGACCCAGTACTTC.

The CDR3 here is CASGGTQNEKLFF. CDR3 coding DNA: TGTGCCAGCGGCGGGACCCAAAATGAAAAACTGTTTTTT. The gene calls are TRBV12-3 or TRBV12-4 and TRBJ1-4, with D possibly being TRBD1 (5 bases). The CDR3 covers 13 residues. The V end was cut by 8 bases, the J end by 5 bases, with 12 bases between.

In its sample, this clone was seen a few times. V usage is TRBV6-5 and J usage is TRBJ1-5; TRBD1 agrees at 10 bases. This CDR3 comprises 13 residues. The germline gives CDR1 MNHEY, CDR2 SVGAGI. V was clipped by 10 bases and J by 3 bases; unmatched bases: 3. The CDR3, as DNA: TGTGCCACGGGACAGGGGAACAATCAGCCCCAGCATTTT. It yields the protein CATGQGNNQPQHF.

The rearrangement links TRBV11-2 to TRBJ2-4; 9 positions agree with TRBD1. This CDR3 contains 16 residues. The germline CDR1 and CDR2 sequences are SGHAT and FQNNGV. The V gene end was trimmed by 1 base and the J gene end by 4 bases; junction bases not matched to a gene: 5. CDR3 nucleotide sequence: TGTGCCAGCAGCTTAGCGGGACAGGGTGGGAAAAACATTCAGTACTTC. Protein sequence: CASSLAGQGGKNIQYF.

The rearrangement joins TRBV19 to TRBJ2-3; D is perhaps TRBD1 (5 bases). Between the trimmed V and J ends, which lost 3 bases and 0 bases, there was a span of 13 bases. The germline CDR1 and CDR2 sequences are LNHDA and SQIVND (reference sequence). The CDR3 is 16 residues long. DNA of the CDR3: TGTGCCAGTAGTATGGTAGGGGATCATAGCACAGATACGCAGTATTTT. It encodes CASSMVGDHSTDTQYF. Drawing the rest from reference TRBV19 and TRBJ2-3, the complete variable domain is DGGITQSPKYLFRKEGQNVTLSCEQNLNHDAMYWYRQDPGQGLRLIYYSQIVNDFQKGDIAEGYSVSREKKESFPLTVTSAQKNPTAFYLCASSMVGDHSTDTQYFGPGTRLTVL.

This chain joins TRBV3-1 (or the pseudogene TRBV3-2) and TRBJ1-1; the D is unclear. Trimming took off 5 bases at V and 5 bases at J, with 9 bases between the two ends. CDR1 is LGHDT, CDR2 YNNKEL, per germline (reference sequence). This CDR3 is 12 amino acids long. The CDR3 loop reads CASSSRDTEAFF. CDR3 in DNA: TGTGCCAGCAGCTCGAGGGATACTGAAGCTTTCTTT.

V is TRBV7-2 and J is TRBJ2-3; TRBD1 matches 8 bases. J gave up 2 bases and V 5 bases, and 3 bases lay outside the gene matches. Germline CDR1 reads SGHTA; CDR2 reads FQGNSA. This CDR3 is 14 amino acids long. Written as DNA, the CDR3 is TGTGCCAGCAGCGTGGACAGGGACACAGATACGCAGTATTTT. This encodes CASSVDRDTDTQYF.

V is TRBV7-8 and J is TRBJ1-2; 7 nucleotides agree with TRBD1. Germline V gene data show CDR1 as SGHVS and CDR2 as FQNEAQ. The J segment lost 0 bases and the V segment lost 4 bases, leaving 11 bases of the junction unmatched. The CDR3 has 17 residues. The CDR3 here is CASSYSGDRSSNYGYTF. In DNA form, the CDR3 reads TGTGCCAGCAGCTACTCGGGGGACAGATCTTCTAACTATGGCTACACCTTC.

The chain couples TRBV3-1 (or the pseudogene TRBV3-2) to TRBJ2-7; 13 nucleotides agree with TRBD2. The junction had 11 bases not matched to a gene; V was cut back by 4 bases and J by 2 bases. This CDR3 spans 18 amino acids. Germline lookup yields CDR1 LGHDT and CDR2 YNNKEL (reference sequence). CDR3 bases: TGTGCCAGCAGCCCAATTCCGGGACTAGCGGGGACCCCCTACGAGCAGTACTTC. Protein sequence: CASSPIPGLAGTPYEQYF.

The chain couples TRBV18 to TRBJ2-2, with 9 bases fitting TRBD1. With V trimmed by 6 bases and J by 4 bases, 6 bases remained unmatched. CDR3 size: 15 residues. The germline V gene encodes CDR1 KGHSH and CDR2 LQKENI. CDR3 sequence reads: CASSPGTGSTGELFF. Written as DNA, the CDR3 is TGTGCCAGCTCCCCCGGGACAGGGTCCACCGGGGAGCTGTTTTTT.

A single count supports this clone. The V and J genes are TRBV5-4 and TRBJ2-7, with TRBD1 matching 8 bases. V was pared by 4 bases and J by 0 bases, with 3 bases of the junction left unmatched. This CDR3 has 14 amino acids. In germline, CDR1 is SGHNT, CDR2 YYREEE (reference sequence). The CDR3 loop is CASSRGQASYEQYF. The CDR3 bases are TGTGCCAGCAGCCGGGGACAGGCCTCCTACGAGCAGTACTTC.

The chain combines TRBV27 with TRBJ1-1; D is possibly TRBD1 (5 bases). The V and J ends lost 5 bases and 0 bases respectively, with 13 bases between them. CDR1 is MNHEY, CDR2 SMNVEV, per germline (reference sequence). The CDR3 loop spans 15 amino acids. DNA for the CDR3: TGTGCCAGCAGTCCCCGGACAAGGATGAACACTGAAGCTTTCTTT. Translated, it gives CASSPRTRMNTEAFF.

This chain connects TRBV5-1 to TRBJ1-3; 7 nucleotides line up with TRBD1. V shed 4 bases and J 3 bases; nucleotides not matched to a gene: 10. CDR1 SGHRS and CDR2 YFSETQ come from the germline V gene. The CDR3 has 16 amino acids. CDR3 residues: CASSHAATGIGNTIYF. CDR3 DNA sequence: TGCGCCAGCAGCCATGCCGCGACAGGGATTGGAAACACCATATATTTT.

CDR3 in DNA: TGTGCCACCGGGGGGGTAGCGGGGAGCTCCTACAATGAGCAGTTCTTC. Residues: CATGGVAGSSYNEQFF. The V gene is TRBV10-3, the J gene TRBJ2-1; 8 positions agree with TRBD2. Looked up from germline, CDR1 is ENHRY and CDR2 is SYGVKD. V gave up 10 bases and J gave up 0 bases; unmatched junction bases: 11. There are 16 residues in the CDR3.

This rearrangement joins TRBV11-3 to TRBJ2-2; weak D call: TRBD2 (6 bases). There are 12 residues in the CDR3. Germline V gene data show CDR1 as SGHNT and CDR2 as YENEEA. Trimming took off 11 bases at V and 2 bases at J, with 9 bases between the two ends. The CDR3 DNA reads as TGTGCCTCGGGGGATAACACCGGGGAGCTGTTTTTT. Residues: CASGDNTGELFF. The full variable domain, completed using reference TRBV11-3 and TRBJ2-2, is EAGVVQSPRYKIIEKKQPVAFWCNPISGHNTLYWYLQNLGQGPELLIRYENEEAVDDSQLPKDRFSAERLKGVDSTLKIQPAELGDSAVYLCASGDNTGELFFGEGSRLTVL.

J is TRBJ2-5 and V is TRBV19; 10 bases fit TRBD1. Germline V gene sequence: CDR1 LNHDA, CDR2 SQIVND (reference sequence). V was pared by 6 bases and J by 4 bases, with 8 bases of the junction left unmatched. The CDR3 loop spans 15 amino acids. Here the CDR3 DNA reads TGTGCCAGTAGCCCCGGGACAGGGGCGTCAGAGACCCAGTACTTC. The encoded protein is CASSPGTGASETQYF.

This chain's CDR3 is CASSADSYEQYF. In nucleotides, the CDR3 is TGTGCCAGCTCAGCCGACAGTTACGAGCAGTACTTC. This chain links TRBV18 with TRBJ2-7, with D possibly TRBD1 on 5 matching bases. Trimming cost V 5 bases and J 4 bases, with 9 bases left between them. The CDR3 totals 12 residues. Germline lookup yields CDR1 KGHSH and CDR2 LQKENI.